Below, one T cell receptor beta chain is given with its context. As yet, its antigen is unknown. V was clipped by 6 bases and J by 3 bases; unmatched bases: 11. Germline V CDR1 and CDR2: SNHLY, FYNNEI. This CDR3 region has 18 residues. This sample stems from a study of T cell responses to AZD1222 COVID-19 vaccine. Repertoires were generated with immunoSEQ multiplex PCR, while TCRdb's copy carries only in-frame clones and drops some. The sample contains roughly 120,000 clones, roughly 90% of which appear only once. General study findings and limits: Repertoire collection took place solely once the T cell response had peaked.

Sequencing used peripheral blood, obtained on day 0 of AZD1222 vaccination. This receptor was identified in an adult in good health. The chain couples TRBV2 to TRBJ2-3; the match to TRBD2 covers 14 bases. CDR3 residues: CASRERLAGGRKTDTQYF. DNA of the CDR3: TGTGCCAGCAGAGAGAGACTAGCGGGGGGGAGGAAGACAGATACGCAGTATTTT.